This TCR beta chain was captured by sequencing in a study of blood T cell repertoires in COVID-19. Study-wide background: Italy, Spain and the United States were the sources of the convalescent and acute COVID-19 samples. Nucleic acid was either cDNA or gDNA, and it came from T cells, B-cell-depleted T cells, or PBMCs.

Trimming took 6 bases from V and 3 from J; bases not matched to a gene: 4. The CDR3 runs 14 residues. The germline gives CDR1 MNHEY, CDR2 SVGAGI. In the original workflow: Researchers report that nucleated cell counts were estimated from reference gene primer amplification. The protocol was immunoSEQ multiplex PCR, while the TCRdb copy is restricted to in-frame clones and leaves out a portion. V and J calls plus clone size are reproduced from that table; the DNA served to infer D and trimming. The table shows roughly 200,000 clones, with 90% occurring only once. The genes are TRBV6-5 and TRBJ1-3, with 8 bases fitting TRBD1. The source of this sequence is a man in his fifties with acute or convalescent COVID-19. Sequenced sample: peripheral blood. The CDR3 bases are TGTGCCAGCAGCCTCGACAGGGGTGGAAACACCATATATTTT. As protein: CASSLDRGGNTIYF.